The entry below describes one TCR beta chain. CDR1 and CDR2 (germline): DFQATT, SNEGSKA (reference sequence). V was clipped by 5 bases and J by 1 base; unmatched bases: 7. The CDR3 has 14 residues. The second PCR ran about 6 to 11 cycles with a sample-barcoded 5' primer and J-beta primers. One entry per CDR3 protein results from TCRdb running MiXCR on the 5' RACE reads. The sample includes 890,000 or so distinct CDR3 sequences, approximately 67% of them seen just once. These data belong to a study of blood T cells in healthy people across ages. The sequenced material came from blood. The chain employs TRBV20-1 and TRBJ2-7; 8 positions agree with TRBD1. The receptor was isolated from a man younger than 40 in good health. CDR3 residues: CSAGRQGPSYEQYF. In DNA form, the CDR3 reads TGCAGTGCTGGCCGACAGGGGCCGTCCTACGAGCAGTACTTC.